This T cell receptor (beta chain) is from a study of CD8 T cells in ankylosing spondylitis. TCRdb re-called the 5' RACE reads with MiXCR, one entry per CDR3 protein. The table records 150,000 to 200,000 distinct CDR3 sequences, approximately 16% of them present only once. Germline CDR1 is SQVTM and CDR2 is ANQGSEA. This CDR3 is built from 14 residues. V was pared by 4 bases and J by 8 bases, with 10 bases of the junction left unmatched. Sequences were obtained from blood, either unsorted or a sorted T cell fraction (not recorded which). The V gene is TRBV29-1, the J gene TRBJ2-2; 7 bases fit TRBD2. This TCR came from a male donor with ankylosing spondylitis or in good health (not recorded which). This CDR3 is CSVVGGEGKGELFF. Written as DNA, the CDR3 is TGCAGCGTTGTAGGCGGGGAGGGAAAAGGGGAGCTGTTTTTT.